One T cell receptor (beta chain) is described in this entry. Germline assignment: CDR1 MGHRA and CDR2 YSYEKL. The CDR3 contains 16 residues. Trimming pared 3 bases from V and 1 base from J, leaving 12 bases between. The method was immunoSEQ multiplex PCR; TCRdb's version includes in-frame clones alone and lacks a portion of them. Altogether around 60,000 clones are present, around nine tenths being singletons, with the ten largest covering 2.5% to 3.5%. This entry is derived from a study of T cell changes during pregnancy in multiple sclerosis. The TCR sequence derives from a female donor in good health, enrolled as a control in a pregnancy study. The chain employs TRBV4-1 and TRBJ2-2, with unresolved D. This material consisted of peripheral blood, taken in the third trimester of pregnancy. The CDR3 coding sequence is TGCGCCAGCAGCCATCCGACCACGGGGAACACCGGGGAGCTGTTTTTT. Its translation: CASSHPTTGNTGELFF.